This passage covers 16 T cell receptor beta chains from one sample sequenced in a study of cytomegalovirus exposure and HLA in healthy donors. Use of 60 Vbeta and 13 Jbeta primers characterized the PCR. Repertoires were generated with immunoSEQ multiplex PCR, while TCRdb's copy carries only in-frame clones and drops some. The profile covers approximately 240,000 clones, with 70% to 85% appearing a single time and 0.58% taken by the ten largest. What was sequenced was PBMCs. All receptors derive from a woman in her thirties or forties in good health and CMV-seronegative.

The chain employs TRBV10-3 and TRBJ2-1; TRBD1 might be the D (6 bases). V dropped 2 bases and J dropped 6 bases, with 11 bases sitting between them. Germline CDR1 reads ENHRY; CDR2 reads SYGVKD. The CDR3 runs 14 residues. The CDR3 here is CAISEPTGINEQFF. DNA for the CDR3: TGTGCCATCAGTGAGCCGACAGGTATCAATGAGCAGTTCTTC.

The rearrangement uses TRBV12-5 and TRBJ1-5; no firm D call. V lost 0 bases and J 6 bases, leaving 18 bases between the germline ends. This CDR3 region has 17 residues. The germline CDR1 and CDR2 sequences are LGHNT and FRNRAP. The CDR3 reads CASGLVVGREGGQPQHF. DNA of the CDR3: TGTGCTAGTGGTTTGGTAGTGGGAAGGGAGGGTGGTCAGCCCCAGCATTTT.

This chain joins TRBV19 and TRBJ1-2, with 8 bases identical to TRBD1. V trimming: 6 bases; J trimming: 6 bases; junction bases outside the gene matches: 3. CDR3 length: 12 amino acids. Germline V CDR1 and CDR2: LNHDA, SQIVND (reference sequence). The CDR3 DNA follows: TGTGCCAGTAGGACAGGGGCGGATGGCTACACCTTC. Translation gives CASRTGADGYTF.

V is TRBV5-1 and J is TRBJ1-1, with D perhaps TRBD1 (6 bases). Deletions cut 5 bases from V and 8 bases from J, with 16 bases between. CDR1 SGHRS and CDR2 YFSETQ come from the germline V gene. The CDR3 length is 13 residues. Here the CDR3 reads CASRGGGATEAFF. The CDR3 DNA sequence: TGCGCCAGCAGGGGTGGGGGGGCGACAGAAGCTTTCTTT.

The chain carries TRBV10-3 and TRBJ2-2, with 7 bases lining up with TRBD1. Losses at the gene ends were 7 bases for V and 1 base for J; bases not matched to a gene: 6. CDR1 and CDR2 from the germline V gene are ENHRY and SYGVKD. This CDR3 is built from 15 residues. The CDR3 DNA sequence: TGTGCCATCAATCGACAGGGCCAGAACACCGGGGAGCTGTTTTTT. Encoded protein: CAINRQGQNTGELFF.

J is TRBJ2-5 and V is TRBV10-3, with TRBD1 identical over 10 bases. Per the germline V gene, CDR1 is ENHRY and CDR2 is SYGVKD. Trimming took 4 bases from V and 5 from J; bases not matched to a gene: 10. This CDR3 has 16 amino acids. CDR3 protein: CAISGPAGTGEETQYF. The CDR3 nucleotides read TGTGCCATCAGTGGGCCTGCCGGGACAGGGGAGGAGACCCAGTACTTC.

This rearrangement joins TRBV5-4 to TRBJ1-2; no clear D. Trimming took off 2 bases at V and 2 bases at J, with 10 bases between the two ends. CDR3 length equals 14 residues. The germline V gene encodes CDR1 SGHNT and CDR2 YYREEE (reference sequence). The CDR3 DNA reads as TGTGCCAGCAGCTTTGTGGAGGACAACTATGGCTACACCTTC. Encoded protein: CASSFVEDNYGYTF. Full variable domain (rest looked up from reference TRBV5-4 and TRBJ1-2): ETGVTQSPTHLIKTRGQQVTLRCSSQSGHNTVSWYQQALGQGPQFIFQYYREEENGRGNFPPRFSGLQFPNYSSELNVNALELDDSALYLCASSFVEDNYGYTFGSGTRLTVV.

The chain employs TRBV9 and TRBJ1-6; TRBD1 matches 7 bases. Germline V CDR1 and CDR2: SGDLS, YYNGEE. Losses at the gene ends were 3 bases for V and 9 bases for J; bases not matched to a gene: 12. The CDR3 extends over 16 amino acids. The CDR3 loop reads CASSDPTTGVSSPLHF. The CDR3 nucleotides read TGTGCCAGCAGCGATCCTACTACAGGGGTTAGTTCACCCCTCCACTTT.

The genes are TRBV7-2 and TRBJ2-2, with 7 bases aligning to TRBD1. CDR1 and CDR2 from the germline V gene are SGHTA and FQGNSA. The CDR3 has 14 residues. With V trimmed by 5 bases and J by 6 bases, 6 bases remained unmatched. The CDR3 bases are TGTGCCAGCAGCCGACAGGGTAGCGCCGGGGAGCTGTTTTTT. Translation: CASSRQGSAGELFF.

The chain combines TRBV7-6 with TRBJ1-5, with a weak D call TRBD1 (5 bases). Germline values: CDR1 SGHVS, CDR2 FNYEAQ. The V end lost 1 base, the J end lost 7 bases, and 11 bases lay between the germline ends. The CDR3 loop spans 14 amino acids. The CDR3: CASSLGGDGQPQHF. The CDR3 bases are TGTGCCAGCAGCTTAGGGGGGGACGGGCAGCCCCAGCATTTT.

The V gene is TRBV12-5, the J gene TRBJ2-3, with D possibly being TRBD1 (6 bases). Germline V gives CDR1 LGHNT, CDR2 FRNRAP. The germline V and J ends were trimmed by 5 bases and 1 base, with 10 bases remaining between them. The CDR3 is 14 amino acids. CDR3 amino acids: CASGEQGGTDTQYF. Here the CDR3 DNA reads TGTGCTAGTGGTGAACAGGGAGGCACAGATACGCAGTATTTT.

The chain carries TRBV5-4 and TRBJ1-1; 7 bases are shared with TRBD1. CDR3 length equals 17 residues. The germline gives CDR1 SGHNT, CDR2 YYREEE (reference sequence). After removal of 0 bases from V and 0 bases from J, the junction contained 8 bases not matched to a gene. The CDR3 loop is CASSLGQGRGLNTEAFF. The DNA for the CDR3 is TGTGCCAGCAGCTTGGGACAGGGAAGAGGTTTGAACACTGAAGCTTTCTTT.

The chain links TRBV9 to TRBJ2-5, with 8 bases lining up with TRBD2. The end of the DNA fits TRBJ2-7 better, so the J call may be wrong. Germline values: CDR1 SGDLS, CDR2 YYNGEE. This CDR3 region has 14 residues. In DNA form, the CDR3 reads TGTGCCAGCAGCGTAGCTGGGACTAGTGCCGAGCAGTACTTC. As protein: CASSVAGTSAEQYF.

The chain combines TRBV5-4 with TRBJ2-1; tentatively, D is TRBD1 (6 bases). The CDR3 covers 14 residues. Germline V CDR1 and CDR2: SGHNT, YYREEE (reference sequence). Trimming took off 0 bases at V and 5 bases at J, with 9 bases between the two ends. The CDR3 sequence: CASSLGTDHNEQFF. CDR3 DNA sequence: TGTGCCAGCAGCTTGGGGACAGACCACAATGAGCAGTTCTTC.

The rearrangement uses TRBV18 and TRBJ2-7; 10 bases are a match to TRBD1. With 3 bases clipped from V and 2 bases from J, the junction kept 7 bases outside the gene matches. Germline lookup yields CDR1 KGHSH and CDR2 LQKENI. This CDR3 has 16 amino acids. The CDR3 is CASSPSIGTGAYEQYF. The DNA for the CDR3 is TGTGCCAGCTCACCGAGCATCGGGACAGGGGCCTACGAGCAGTACTTC.

The chain has TRBV18 and TRBJ2-7; a possible D gene is TRBD2 (7 bases). This CDR3 spans 16 amino acids. Germline V CDR1 and CDR2: KGHSH, LQKENI. V was trimmed by 2 bases and J by 5 bases, leaving 19 bases between them. CDR3 region: CASSPGLGGGRNEQYF. CDR3 nucleotides: TGTGCCAGCTCACCAGGCCTGGGGGGGGGCCGCAACGAGCAGTACTTC.